The 14 T cell receptor beta chains below come from one sample, sequenced in a study of shared clonotypes between healthy human individuals (dated by TCRdb to the early 2020s). Libraries were made using the immunoSEQ multiplex PCR assay. As stored in TCRdb, this immuneACCESS dataset retains in-frame rearrangements with V and J assigned. A fraction of the clones does not appear; measured against another copy, unresolved V genes explain less than half of the discrepancy, and the remainder lacks a known reason. In all, the sample holds 1.5 million to 1.9 million clones, and approximately 98% of those were seen once. Approximately 0.44% of the sample is in the top ten clones. The material sequenced was naive CD4+ T cells sorted from blood. The sample's cell subset or site, from its label and the paper: CD45RA+ positively selected. The receptors were gathered from a man aged 25 to 40 in good health.

The CDR3 is CASSRGLAGVDEQYF. Written as DNA, the CDR3 is TGTGCCAGCAGTCGCGGACTAGCGGGAGTTGACGAGCAGTACTTC. J is TRBJ2-7 and V is TRBV27; 13 positions match TRBD2. Germline CDR1 MNHEY, CDR2 SMNVEV (reference sequence). J gave up 5 bases and V 5 bases, and 6 bases lay outside the gene matches. This CDR3 contains 15 residues.

The chain has TRBV6-6 and TRBJ1-5, with D unresolved. This CDR3 is built from 15 residues. In germline, CDR1 is MNHNY, CDR2 SVGAGI (reference sequence). V lost 0 bases and J lost 4, with 10 bases in between. CDR3 nucleotide sequence: TGTGCCAGCAGTTACTCGTCGCAAGGAAATCAGCCCCAGCATTTT. This codes for CASSYSSQGNQPQHF.

V usage is TRBV2 and J usage is TRBJ2-3; 8 bases are a match to TRBD1. Trimming at V came to 6 bases and at J to 1 base, leaving 6 bases not matched to a gene. The CDR3 contains 15 residues. Germline values: CDR1 SNHLY, CDR2 FYNNEI. The DNA for the CDR3 is TGTGCCAGCAGCGGTACAGGGGGTGGCACAGATACGCAGTATTTT. Protein sequence: CASSGTGGGTDTQYF. Full variable domain (remainder filled in from reference TRBV2 and TRBJ2-3): EPEVTQTPSHQVTQMGQEVILRCVPISNHLYFYWYRQILGQKVEFLVSFYNNEISEKSEIFDDQFSVERPDGSNFTLKIRSTKLEDSAMYFCASSGTGGGTDTQYFGPGTRLTVL.

CDR3 residues: CASSRRTRGEAFF. The CDR3 bases are TGTGCCAGCAGCCGCCGAACGAGGGGAGAAGCTTTCTTT. The V and J genes are TRBV14 and TRBJ1-1, with D tentatively TRBD1 (5 bases). Germline V gene data show CDR1 as SGHDN and CDR2 as FVKESK. This CDR3 has 13 residues. The V end was cut by 4 bases, the J end by 8 bases, with 14 bases between.

The V call is TRBV5-1, the J call TRBJ2-7; 10 nucleotides line up with TRBD1. CDR3 length: 14 amino acids. The germline V gene encodes CDR1 SGHRS and CDR2 YFSETQ. V shed 1 base and J 6 bases; nucleotides not matched to a gene: 4. For the CDR3, the DNA is TGCGCCAGCAGCTTGTATGGGACAGGGGTCGAGCAGTACTTC. This encodes CASSLYGTGVEQYF.

This clone was seen once. A read error may produce the germline difference seen at one junction end. The chain employs TRBV10-3 and TRBJ2-7, with TRBD2 matching over 8 bases. Germline V gene lookup returns CDR1 ENHRY and CDR2 SYGVKD. The CDR3 sequence is 11 residues long. For the CDR3, the DNA is TGCCAACTAGCGGCTCCCTACGAGCAGTACTTC. Translating it yields CQLAAPYEQYF.

The chain couples TRBV27 to TRBJ1-1, with unresolved D. The CDR3 extends over 13 amino acids. Trimming took 5 bases from V and 8 from J, leaving 15 bases between them. Germline CDR1 and CDR2: MNHEY and SMNVEV (reference sequence). CDR3: CASSPFRRGEAFF. CDR3 in DNA: TGTGCCAGCAGTCCATTCCGGCGTGGAGAAGCTTTCTTT.

This clone was detected once. The chain is built from TRBV7-8 and TRBJ2-7; D ambiguous. Germline CDR1 is SGHVS and CDR2 is FQNEAQ. The CDR3 length is 17 residues. The V end was cut by 3 bases, the J end by 3 bases, with 21 bases between. This chain's CDR3 is CASSFSSSQAGDYEQYF. The CDR3 coding sequence is TGTGCCAGCAGCTTCTCTAGTAGTCAAGCAGGAGACTACGAGCAGTACTTC.

The rearrangement joins TRBV15 to TRBJ1-4; no definite D call. CDR3 length: 14 amino acids. V lost 1 base to trimming and J lost 0 bases, with 3 bases between them. In germline, CDR1 is LNHNV, CDR2 YYDKDF (reference sequence). Here the CDR3 reads CATSRAATNEKLFF. CDR3 nucleotides: TGTGCCACCAGCAGAGCTGCAACTAATGAAAAACTGTTTTTT. Supplemented by reference TRBV15 and TRBJ1-4, the full variable domain reads DAMVIQNPRYQVTQFGKPVTLSCSQTLNHNVMYWYQQKSSQAPKLLFHYYDKDFNNEADTPDNFQSRRPNTSFCFLDIRSPGLGDTAMYLCATSRAATNEKLFFGSGTQLSVL.

CDR3 sequence (DNA): TGTGCCAGCAGCTTGGCCCTGATATTCGGGACCGGGGAGCTGTTTTTT. Its translation: CASSLALIFGTGELFF. The V call is TRBV5-5, the J call TRBJ2-2; D is undetermined. Germline CDR1 reads SGHKS; CDR2 reads YYEKEE (reference sequence). V was trimmed by 0 bases and J by 5 bases, leaving 14 bases between them. This CDR3 contains 16 residues.

The V and J genes are TRBV19 and TRBJ2-6, with TRBD1 identical over 12 bases. The junction had 16 bases not matched to a gene; V was cut back by 7 bases and J by 3 bases. The germline CDR1 and CDR2 sequences are LNHDA and SQIVND (reference sequence). The CDR3 is 20 amino acids. CDR3 coding DNA: TGTGCCAGTACTGATACGGGAATGGGACAGGGGGCTCGTGGGGCCAACGTCCTGACTTTC. This translates into CASTDTGMGQGARGANVLTF.

The V and J genes are TRBV2 and TRBJ2-2; D is undetermined. Trimming cost V 2 bases and J 6 bases, with 7 bases left between them. The CDR3 is made up of 13 amino acids. Germline CDR1 is SNHLY and CDR2 is FYNNEI. The CDR3 spells CASSENGPGELFF. CDR3 nucleotide sequence: TGTGCCAGCAGTGAAAATGGCCCCGGGGAGCTGTTTTTT.

A single count supports this clone. CDR3 DNA: TGCGCCACCGGGGACGGGAACTCTGGGGCCAACGTCCTGACTTTC. Its translation: CATGDGNSGANVLTF. V usage is TRBV5-1 and J usage is TRBJ2-6, with D perhaps assigned TRBD1 or TRBD2 (5 bases each). This CDR3 is built from 15 residues. Trimming took off 9 bases at V and 0 bases at J, with 13 bases between the two ends. Per the germline V gene, CDR1 is SGHRS and CDR2 is YFSETQ. Supplemented by reference TRBV5-1 and TRBJ2-6, the full variable domain reads KAGVTQTPRYLIKTRGQQVTLSCSPISGHRSVSWYQQTPGQGLQFLFEYFSETQRNKGNFPGRFSGRQFSNSRSEMNVSTLELGDSALYLCATGDGNSGANVLTFGAGSRLTVL.

V usage is TRBV7-2 and J usage is TRBJ1-4; D is ambiguous. The CDR3 has 15 residues. V was trimmed by 1 base and J by 7 bases, leaving 13 bases between them. The V gene's germline CDR1 is SGHTA and CDR2 FQGNSA. Here the CDR3 reads CASSLVPRLGEKLFF. In DNA, the CDR3 is TGTGCCAGCAGCTTAGTTCCCCGGCTGGGTGAAAAACTGTTTTTT.